Presented here are 26 T cell receptor beta chains from one specimen sequenced in a study of cytomegalovirus exposure and HLA in healthy donors. Use of 60 Vbeta and 13 Jbeta primers characterized the PCR. This table comes from immunoSEQ multiplex PCR, and its TCRdb copy is limited to in-frame clones, with some not included. Of 50,000 or so clones in the sample, 65% to 80% were seen once. Sequenced input: PBMCs. The receptors come from a woman in her fifties or sixties in good health and CMV-seronegative.

This clone showed up just a few times. The chain carries TRBV4-3 and TRBJ2-2, with a weak D call TRBD1 (5 bases). The V gene lost 4 bases and the J gene lost 0 bases, with 12 bases spanning the gap. This CDR3 has 16 residues. The V gene's germline CDR1 is LGHNA and CDR2 YSLEER. In DNA, the CDR3 is TGCGCCAGCAGCCCTGTGCAGGGTGCGAACACCGGGGAGCTGTTTTTT. This encodes CASSPVQGANTGELFF.

The V gene is TRBV5-6, the J gene TRBJ2-1, with TRBD1 identical over 7 bases. This CDR3 has 16 amino acids. Germline values: CDR1 SGHDT, CDR2 YYEEEE. With V trimmed by 0 bases and J by 4 bases, 7 bases remained unmatched. The CDR3 DNA reads TGTGCCAGCAGCTTGGGAGGGACAGACCTATACAATGAGCAGTTCTTC. This sequence encodes CASSLGGTDLYNEQFF.

The chain combines TRBV27 with TRBJ1-1; TRBD1 might be the D (5 bases). The CDR3 spans 13 residues. V was clipped by 6 bases and J by 10 bases, with 18 bases between them. Germline V gene data show CDR1 as MNHEY and CDR2 as SMNVEV (reference sequence). The DNA for the CDR3 is TGTGCCAGCAGCCTTAAAATGGGGCTGAGAGCTTTCTTT. The encoded protein is CASSLKMGLRAFF.

This chain connects TRBV29-1 to TRBJ2-1; 11 bases fit TRBD1. The trim removed 4 bases at V and 5 bases at J, leaving 7 bases unmatched. This CDR3 region has 15 residues. Germline CDR1 reads SQVTM; CDR2 reads ANQGSEA. The CDR3 DNA sequence: TGCAGCGTTGTCAGGGGACAGGGGGGACACAATGAGCAGTTCTTC. It translates to CSVVRGQGGHNEQFF.

The chain links TRBV9 to TRBJ2-1, with TRBD2 matching over 15 bases. The trim removed 3 bases at V and 8 bases at J, leaving 6 bases unmatched. The CDR3 spans 16 residues. Germline lookup yields CDR1 SGDLS and CDR2 YYNGEE. The CDR3 DNA follows: TGTGCCAGCAGCGCGCGGACTAGCGGGGGGGCCCATGAGCAGTTCTTC. Amino acids: CASSARTSGGAHEQFF.

The rearrangement links TRBV15 to TRBJ1-2; D is unresolved. CDR3 length equals 13 residues. Germline CDR1 and CDR2: LNHNV and YYDKDF (reference sequence). With 0 bases removed from V and 5 bases from J, the gap between germline ends came to 7 bases. The CDR3 reads CATSRDPGYGYTF. In DNA, the CDR3 is TGTGCCACCAGCAGAGACCCCGGTTATGGCTACACCTTC.

The V and J genes are TRBV28 and TRBJ1-5, with D unresolved. The V gene lost 2 bases and the J gene lost 1 base, with 18 bases spanning the gap. Germline V gene sequence: CDR1 MDHEN, CDR2 SYDVKM. CDR3 length: 18 residues. CDR3 region: CASSLRRARQDSNQPQHF. CDR3 coding DNA: TGTGCCAGCAGTTTACGGAGGGCGCGTCAAGACAGCAATCAGCCCCAGCATTTT.

The J gene is TRBJ2-7, the V gene TRBV27, with 11 positions matching TRBD2. This CDR3 has 17 amino acids. Germline assignment: CDR1 MNHEY and CDR2 SMNVEV (reference sequence). V was pared by 5 bases and J by 2 bases, with 11 bases of the junction left unmatched. The CDR3 region is CASSGGAGTSGAYEQYF. The CDR3 DNA reads as TGTGCCAGCAGTGGTGGAGCGGGGACTAGCGGCGCCTACGAGCAGTACTTC.

This clone has only a few counts. The CDR3 sequence is CASSLLGAQAGVNTEAFF. In DNA, the CDR3 is TGCGCCAGCAGCTTGTTGGGGGCCCAAGCGGGAGTGAACACTGAAGCTTTCTTT. The J gene is TRBJ1-1, the V gene TRBV5-1; possible D gene TRBD1, 6 bases. The germline V gene has CDR1 SGHRS and CDR2 YFSETQ. The CDR3 spans 18 residues. V was pared by 1 base and J by 0 bases, with 19 bases between. The whole variable domain, remainder taken from reference TRBV5-1 and TRBJ1-1, is KAGVTQTPRYLIKTRGQQVTLSCSPISGHRSVSWYQQTPGQGLQFLFEYFSETQRNKGNFPGRFSGRQFSNSRSEMNVSTLELGDSALYLCASSLLGAQAGVNTEAFFGQGTRLTVV.

The genes are TRBV9 and TRBJ1-1; 8 positions agree with TRBD1. This CDR3 contains 14 residues. The ends lost 3 bases at V and 5 bases at J; junction bases unmatched: 6. The germline V gene has CDR1 SGDLS and CDR2 YYNGEE. The CDR3 DNA follows: TGTGCCAGCAGCGGGACAGGGCAGCGGACTGAAGCTTTCTTT. It specifies CASSGTGQRTEAFF.

The CDR3 sequence is CSVASGAGTGSNYGYTF. CDR3 sequence (DNA): TGCAGCGTTGCCTCGGGGGCTGGGACAGGGTCTAACTATGGCTACACCTTC. The chain couples TRBV29-1 to TRBJ1-2, with TRBD1 identical over 9 bases. The ends lost 4 bases at V and 0 bases at J; junction bases unmatched: 12. Per germline, CDR1 SQVTM and CDR2 ANQGSEA. There are 17 residues in the CDR3.

The V call is TRBV5-6, the J call TRBJ2-5, with D possibly TRBD2 on 5 matching bases. Trimming took 2 bases from V and 5 from J, leaving 10 bases between them. The germline gives CDR1 SGHDT, CDR2 YYEEEE. The CDR3 loop spans 13 amino acids. DNA for the CDR3: TGTGCCAGCAGCTTTACTAGATGGGAGACCCAGTACTTC. As protein: CASSFTRWETQYF. The full variable domain, rest sourced from reference TRBV5-6 and TRBJ2-5, is DAGVTQSPTHLIKTRGQQVTLRCSPKSGHDTVSWYQQALGQGPQFIFQYYEEEERQRGNFPDRFSGHQFPNYSSELNVNALLLGDSALYLCASSFTRWETQYFGPGTRLLVL.

The V call is TRBV29-1, the J call TRBJ2-3; D gene unclear. The CDR3 sequence is 14 residues long. CDR1 and CDR2 (germline): SQVTM, ANQGSEA. V lost 6 bases and J 3 bases, leaving 16 bases between the germline ends. DNA of the CDR3: TGCAGCGTCGACTCGACCAGCTTAACAGATACGCAGTATTTT. Its translation: CSVDSTSLTDTQYF.

This sequence joins TRBV27 and TRBJ2-3, with 7 bases that match TRBD2. The V and J ends lost 4 bases and 0 bases, in that order; junction bases with no gene match: 4. Germline V lookup: CDR1 MNHEY, CDR2 SMNVEV (reference sequence). The CDR3 covers 15 residues. The CDR3 here is CASSSLALSTDTQYF. The CDR3 nucleotides are TGTGCCAGCAGTTCACTAGCGCTCAGCACAGATACGCAGTATTTT.

The chain joins TRBV7-8 to TRBJ2-1; 9 bases agree with TRBD2. Germline lookup yields CDR1 SGHVS and CDR2 FQNEAQ. This CDR3 has 16 amino acids. Losses at the gene ends were 5 bases for V and 0 bases for J; bases not matched to a gene: 5. The CDR3 region is CASSRTSASSYNEQFF. The CDR3 DNA reads TGTGCCAGCAGCCGGACTAGCGCAAGCTCCTACAATGAGCAGTTCTTC.

The J gene is TRBJ2-7, the V gene TRBV11-2; D is undetermined. The CDR3 loop spans 16 amino acids. Germline-derived CDR1 and CDR2 are SGHAT and FQNNGV. The ends were cut back, 1 base at V and 0 bases at J, with 13 bases in the middle. The CDR3 DNA reads TGTGCCAGCAGCTTAGCCTTTCGCGGTAGCTCCTACGAGCAGTACTTC. Its protein is CASSLAFRGSSYEQYF.

This chain uses TRBV7-8 with TRBJ2-7; 11 bases are shared with TRBD2. Germline V gene lookup returns CDR1 SGHVS and CDR2 FQNEAQ. The CDR3 contains 14 residues. The trim removed 5 bases at V and 6 bases at J, leaving 6 bases unmatched. CDR3 loop: CASSLGTSGSEQYF. The DNA of the CDR3 is TGTGCCAGCAGCCTCGGGACTAGCGGAAGCGAGCAGTACTTC.

This clone was detected a few times. The rearrangement links TRBV19 to TRBJ1-5; tentative D call: TRBD1 (5 bases). The V gene lost 8 bases and the J gene lost 3 bases, with 17 bases spanning the gap. This CDR3 region has 15 residues. CDR1 and CDR2 from the germline V gene are LNHDA and SQIVND (reference sequence). CDR3 sequence: CASLHPTAPNQPQHF. The CDR3 coding sequence is TGTGCCAGTCTCCACCCGACAGCCCCCAATCAGCCCCAGCATTTT.

The chain employs TRBV28 and TRBJ1-1; the match to TRBD1 covers 8 bases. The V gene's germline CDR1 is MDHEN and CDR2 SYDVKM. The length of the CDR3 is 16 residues. The trim removed 6 bases at V and 1 base at J, leaving 10 bases unmatched. CDR3 bases: TGTGCCAGCAGCCTCCCCCAGGGGGCCGGGAACACTGAAGCTTTCTTT. It translates to CASSLPQGAGNTEAFF.

The V and J genes are TRBV10-1 and TRBJ1-3; D is ambiguous. The CDR3 runs 15 residues. The germline V gene encodes CDR1 WNHNN and CDR2 SYGVQD (reference sequence). The V and J ends lost 3 bases and 8 bases respectively, with 17 bases between them. The DNA of the CDR3 is TGCGCCAGCAGTGAAGTCACCAAAGTCCGGGACACCATATATTTT. Translated: CASSEVTKVRDTIYF.

This chain uses TRBV10-1 with TRBJ1-2; 11 positions match TRBD1. The CDR3 extends over 16 amino acids. J lost 8 bases, V lost 5 bases, and 13 bases had no gene match. The germline V gene has CDR1 WNHNN and CDR2 SYGVQD (reference sequence). The CDR3 protein is CASSQDLGQGGGGYTF. The CDR3 nucleotides are TGCGCCAGCAGTCAGGATTTGGGACAGGGGGGTGGGGGCTACACCTTC.

This clone was counted once. This chain connects TRBV19 to TRBJ1-1; no clear D. The germline V gene has CDR1 LNHDA and CDR2 SQIVND (reference sequence). Between the trimmed V and J ends, which lost 10 bases and 1 base, there was a span of 13 bases. This CDR3 has 13 amino acids. CDR3 residues: CATSLSRNTEAFF. The DNA of the CDR3 is TGTGCCACCTCCCTGAGTAGGAACACTGAAGCTTTCTTT.

This chain uses TRBV18 with TRBJ1-1, with 10 bases identical to TRBD1. The ends lost 2 bases at V and 0 bases at J; junction bases unmatched: 3. Germline V lookup: CDR1 KGHSH, CDR2 LQKENI. There are 16 residues in the CDR3. CDR3 region: CASSPDRGLMNTEAFF. The CDR3 DNA is TGTGCCAGCTCACCAGACAGGGGGCTTATGAACACTGAAGCTTTCTTT.

The chain is built from TRBV9 and TRBJ1-5, with TRBD1 matching over 7 bases. Germline V gene sequence: CDR1 SGDLS, CDR2 YYNGEE. This CDR3 spans 13 amino acids. Trimming cost V 3 bases and J 6 bases; bases outside gene matches: 3. DNA for the CDR3: TGTGCCAGCAGCGGGACAGGTTCTCAGCCCCAGCATTTT. It codes for CASSGTGSQPQHF.

The chain recombines TRBV10-1 with TRBJ2-3, with D possibly being TRBD1 (5 bases). V lost 4 bases and J 3 bases, leaving 17 bases between the germline ends. The CDR3 sequence is 16 residues long. CDR1 is WNHNN and CDR2 is SYGVQD in the germline V gene (reference sequence). The chain's CDR3 is CASSALSQGETDTQYF. CDR3 DNA sequence: TGCGCCAGCAGTGCCCTATCCCAAGGGGAAACAGATACGCAGTATTTT.

The V and J genes are TRBV5-1 and TRBJ2-3, with 9 bases that match TRBD2. Unmatched junction bases numbered 6, after V lost 2 bases and J lost 2 bases. Germline V lookup: CDR1 SGHRS, CDR2 YFSETQ. This CDR3 is built from 16 residues. CDR3 in DNA: TGCGCCAGCAGCTTTCCTAGCGGGGTCTACACAGATACGCAGTATTTT. It encodes CASSFPSGVYTDTQYF.